One and the same sample provided the 29 T cell receptor beta chains below, sequenced in a study of Ad26.COV2.S vaccination and SARS-CoV-2 variants. Libraries were prepared by immunoSEQ multiplex PCR; TCRdb keeps only in-frame clonotypes and omits some of them. This sample has around 450,000 clones, with about nine tenths found just once. Treatment noted: roughly 18 received Ad26.COV2.S at low or high dose, single or two shots; 5 received placebo; per-sample allocation not given. Collection of samples fell on day 63 after the first vaccine or placebo injection. The starting material was peripheral blood, obtained in a trial of Ad26.COV2.S vaccine versus placebo. These receptors all come from a person between 18 and 60 years old who received the Ad26.COV2.S COVID-19 vaccine or a placebo.

The genes are TRBV20-1 and TRBJ2-1; 7 bases agree with TRBD2. This CDR3 has 16 amino acids. Germline assignment: CDR1 DFQATT and CDR2 SNEGSKA (reference sequence). The V segment lost 4 bases and the J segment 1 base; nucleotides outside the gene matches: 10. DNA for the CDR3: TGCAGTGCTATTGACTTTTCCGGGAGGTCCTACAATGAGCAGTTCTTC. It codes for CSAIDFSGRSYNEQFF.

The chain employs TRBV19 and TRBJ2-3, with TRBD1 as a possible D gene (5 bases). This CDR3 comprises 14 residues. Germline V gene lookup returns CDR1 LNHDA and CDR2 SQIVND (reference sequence). The V end lost 4 bases, the J end lost 1 base, and 9 bases lay between the germline ends. This CDR3 is CASSTGHRTDTQYF. Written as DNA, the CDR3 is TGTGCCAGTAGTACAGGGCACCGCACAGATACGCAGTATTTT.

As DNA, the CDR3 is TGTGCCACCAGTCAAGGGAACTATGGCTACACCTTC. Translation gives CATSQGNYGYTF. The V and J genes are TRBV24-1 and TRBJ1-2; D remains unclear. The CDR3 has 12 amino acids. Trimming pared 6 bases from V and 2 bases from J, leaving 6 bases between. Germline V gene lookup returns CDR1 KGHDR and CDR2 SFDVKD.

The gene calls are TRBV6-5 and TRBJ1-5, with D perhaps matching TRBD1 (5 bases). CDR1 and CDR2 (germline): MNHEY, SVGAGI. The CDR3 covers 15 residues. Trimming left V 5 bases short and J 12 bases short, with 23 bases between. Here the CDR3 reads CASSPVHLTESSQHF. CDR3 nucleotides: TGTGCCAGCAGTCCCGTACACCTGACAGAGTCAAGCCAGCATTTT.

This clone was picked up a small number of times. The chain couples TRBV10-3 to TRBJ1-2; maybe TRBD1 (6 bases). Trimming took 8 bases from V and 6 from J, leaving 16 bases between them. Germline CDR1 ENHRY, CDR2 SYGVKD. CDR3 length equals 13 residues. The CDR3 is CAIGTGRKDGYTF. The CDR3 nucleotides are TGTGCCATCGGCACAGGGAGGAAAGATGGCTACACCTTC.

This chain links TRBV5-1 with TRBJ2-3, with 10 bases aligning to TRBD2. V shed 1 base and J 6 bases; nucleotides not matched to a gene: 14. The germline V gene encodes CDR1 SGHRS and CDR2 YFSETQ. This CDR3 has 18 amino acids. DNA for the CDR3: TGCGCCAGCAGCTTGCTCGTCCCTAGCGGGAGACGCGCGGATACGCAGTATTTT. Amino acids: CASSLLVPSGRRADTQYF. Together with reference TRBV5-1 and TRBJ2-3, the CDR3 gives the full variable domain: KAGVTQTPRYLIKTRGQQVTLSCSPISGHRSVSWYQQTPGQGLQFLFEYFSETQRNKGNFPGRFSGRQFSNSRSEMNVSTLELGDSALYLCASSLLVPSGRRADTQYFGPGTRLTVL.

In DNA, the CDR3 is TGCGCCAGCAGGGGGACAGGGGTCAATGAGCAGTTCTTC. Its translation is CASRGTGVNEQFF. The chain joins TRBV4-1 to TRBJ2-1, with 10 nucleotides matching TRBD1. The trim removed 6 bases at V and 6 bases at J, leaving 2 bases unmatched. Looked up from germline, CDR1 is MGHRA and CDR2 is YSYEKL. There are 13 residues in the CDR3.

V and J are TRBV5-4 and TRBJ2-1; 7 bases agree with TRBD2. The CDR3 runs 15 residues. J gave up 5 bases and V 1 base, and 6 bases lay outside the gene matches. Germline loops: CDR1 SGHNT, CDR2 YYREEE (reference sequence). The CDR3 DNA follows: TGTGCCAGCAGCTTGTGGTGGGAGGGGCACAATGAGCAGTTCTTC. Translating it yields CASSLWWEGHNEQFF.

The chain has TRBV7-9 and TRBJ2-5; 7 bases line up with TRBD2. CDR1 SEHNR and CDR2 FQNEAQ come from the germline V gene (reference sequence). The CDR3 totals 15 residues. The ends lost 6 bases at V and 2 bases at J; junction bases unmatched: 9. The CDR3 DNA is TGTGCCAGCAGACCTACTAGCGAGAGGCAAGAGACCCAGTACTTC. The encoded protein is CASRPTSERQETQYF.

The J gene is TRBJ1-2, the V gene TRBV6-2 or TRBV6-3, with 7 bases fitting TRBD1. Per germline, CDR1 MNHEY and CDR2 SVGEGT. Germline trimming cut 5 bases from V and 0 bases from J; bases unmatched to any gene: 6. This CDR3 has 15 amino acids. The CDR3, as DNA: TGTGCCAGCAGTCCCCGGACAGGCTCTAACTATGGCTACACCTTC. This translates into CASSPRTGSNYGYTF.

V is TRBV5-1 and J is TRBJ2-1, with 10 bases identical to TRBD2. The CDR3 is 17 amino acids. CDR1 is SGHRS, CDR2 YFSETQ, per germline. J gave up 6 bases and V 0 bases, and 9 bases lay outside the gene matches. The CDR3 DNA is TGCGCCAGCAGCTTGGTAATGAGGACTAGCGGAGGCAATGAGCAGTTCTTC. Translation: CASSLVMRTSGGNEQFF.

The rearrangement links TRBV29-1 to TRBJ2-1; 9 nucleotides align to TRBD1. After removal of 0 bases from V and 6 bases from J, the junction contained 12 bases not matched to a gene. Germline-derived CDR1 and CDR2 are SQVTM and ANQGSEA. There are 17 residues in the CDR3. CDR3: CSVEDQDRGKVVNEQFF. In nucleotides, the CDR3 is TGCAGCGTTGAAGATCAAGACAGGGGGAAGGTAGTCAATGAGCAGTTCTTC.

This chain connects TRBV29-1 to TRBJ1-2, with TRBD1 matching over 8 bases. Germline V gene data show CDR1 as SQVTM and CDR2 as ANQGSEA. V trimming: 3 bases; J trimming: 1 base; junction bases outside the gene matches: 7. This CDR3 region has 15 residues. CDR3 sequence (DNA): TGCAGCGTTGACGTCAACAGGGGGGTTAACTATGGCTACACCTTC. Its protein is CSVDVNRGVNYGYTF.

This rearrangement joins TRBV7-3 to TRBJ2-7; D gene ambiguous. Germline CDR1 reads SGHTA; CDR2 reads FQGTGA. This CDR3 spans 14 amino acids. V was pared by 6 bases and J by 0 bases, with 12 bases between. This chain's CDR3 is CASRPLLSSYEQYF. DNA for the CDR3: TGTGCCAGCAGGCCGCTTCTCTCCTCCTACGAGCAGTACTTC.

The rearrangement links TRBV28 to TRBJ2-5; the D is unclear. CDR3 size: 13 residues. V lost 7 bases to trimming and J lost 4 bases, with 13 bases between them. Germline loops: CDR1 MDHEN, CDR2 SYDVKM. For the CDR3, the DNA is TGTGCCAGCAAGAATCCAGGACGAGAGACCCAGTACTTC. Its translation is CASKNPGRETQYF.

The V gene is TRBV4-1, the J gene TRBJ2-1; D is unclear. The V and J ends lost 0 bases and 6 bases respectively, with 9 bases between them. In germline, CDR1 is MGHRA, CDR2 YSYEKL. The CDR3 loop spans 14 amino acids. The CDR3 nucleotides are TGCGCCAGCAGCCAAGATCAGGCTATCAATGAGCAGTTCTTC. Translating it yields CASSQDQAINEQFF.

The rearrangement links TRBV18 to TRBJ1-6; 7 positions agree with TRBD1. Per the germline V gene, CDR1 is KGHSH and CDR2 is LQKENI. V lost 8 bases and J lost 7; bases outside the gene matches: 8. This CDR3 is built from 14 residues. The CDR3 loop reads CASAEGTVNSPLHF. CDR3 DNA: TGTGCCAGCGCAGAGGGGACAGTAAATTCACCCCTCCACTTT.

This chain links TRBV19 with TRBJ2-7; no reliable D call. The V and J ends lost 1 base and 7 bases respectively, with 17 bases between them. Germline CDR1 and CDR2: LNHDA and SQIVND (reference sequence). The CDR3 sequence is 15 residues long. This chain's CDR3 is CASSIGDTPYVEQYF. The CDR3 bases are TGTGCCAGTAGTATAGGGGATACCCCCTACGTGGAGCAGTACTTC. The full variable domain, rest sourced from reference TRBV19 and TRBJ2-7, is DGGITQSPKYLFRKEGQNVTLSCEQNLNHDAMYWYRQDPGQGLRLIYYSQIVNDFQKGDIAEGYSVSREKKESFPLTVTSAQKNPTAFYLCASSIGDTPYVEQYFGPGTRLTVT.

This rearrangement joins TRBV29-1 to TRBJ2-5; the D is unclear. Trimming stripped 3 bases from V and 1 base from J, with 12 bases between. Germline V CDR1 and CDR2: SQVTM, ANQGSEA. CDR3 length equals 14 residues. This CDR3 reads CSVDLATIQETQYF. DNA of the CDR3: TGCAGCGTTGATCTCGCGACCATCCAAGAGACCCAGTACTTC.

Note on this clone: The same CDR3 can be traced to other DNA sequences in this sample. V is TRBV2 and J is TRBJ1-4; 7 bases match TRBD1. The germline V gene has CDR1 SNHLY and CDR2 FYNNEI. The V and J ends lost 6 bases and 2 bases, in that order; junction bases with no gene match: 3. The CDR3 sequence is 14 residues long. CDR3 DNA: TGTGCCAGCAGGAGGGGGCTCACTAATGAAAAACTGTTTTTT. Translating it yields CASRRGLTNEKLFF.

The V and J genes are TRBV5-4 and TRBJ2-6; D might be TRBD2 (5 bases). The CDR3 is 15 residues long. The germline V gene encodes CDR1 SGHNT and CDR2 YYREEE (reference sequence). Trimming pared 4 bases from V and 0 bases from J, leaving 8 bases between. CDR3 coding DNA: TGTGCCAGCAGCCGAGGGAGCTCTGGGGCCAACGTCCTGACTTTC. As protein: CASSRGSSGANVLTF.

The chain uses TRBV6-6 and TRBJ1-1, with TRBD1 matching over 7 bases. This CDR3 contains 14 residues. V was pared by 5 bases and J by 1 base, with 4 bases of the junction left unmatched. Germline V CDR1 and CDR2: MNHNY, SVGAGI (reference sequence). The CDR3 region has the DNA TGTGCCAGCAGTGCCGGGACAGCGAACACTGAAGCTTTCTTT. Translated, it gives CASSAGTANTEAFF.

With regard to this clone: The sample has other DNA sequences that encode this CDR3 too. The chain uses TRBV28 and TRBJ1-1, with D unresolved. Trimming cost V 1 base and J 8 bases, with 8 bases left between them. The CDR3 has 12 residues. CDR1 and CDR2 from the germline V gene are MDHEN and SYDVKM. This chain's CDR3 is CASSLLSGEAFF. Written as DNA, the CDR3 is TGTGCCAGCAGTTTATTGTCGGGGGAAGCTTTCTTT.

The V and J genes are TRBV7-8 and TRBJ1-6; 10 bases are shared with TRBD1. CDR1 SGHVS and CDR2 FQNEAQ come from the germline V gene. This CDR3 spans 14 amino acids. V shed 4 bases and J 8 bases; nucleotides not matched to a gene: 2. The CDR3: CASSWGTGDSPLHF. The CDR3 DNA reads TGTGCCAGCAGCTGGGGGACAGGGGATTCACCCCTCCACTTT.

The J gene is TRBJ2-3, the V gene TRBV3-1 (or the pseudogene TRBV3-2); D uncertain. Trimming shortened V by 0 bases and J by 6 bases, and 7 bases separated the two germline ends. The CDR3 is 13 amino acids. Looked up from germline, CDR1 is LGHDT and CDR2 is YNNKEL (reference sequence). The CDR3 DNA reads TGTGCCAGCAGCCAAGAAACTCGCGATACGCAGTATTTT. This sequence encodes CASSQETRDTQYF.

The chain employs TRBV29-1 and TRBJ2-2; 10 bases line up with TRBD2. The CDR3 is made up of 14 amino acids. The germline CDR1 and CDR2 sequences are SQVTM and ANQGSEA. Trimming took 5 bases from V and 1 from J; bases not matched to a gene: 1. CDR3 nucleotide sequence: TGCAGCGTTAGGACTAGCGGGAACACCGGGGAGCTGTTTTTT. Protein product: CSVRTSGNTGELFF.

This clone has a single count. The chain links TRBV30 to TRBJ2-2, with a possible D match to TRBD1 (5 bases). V was clipped by 0 bases and J by 13 bases, with 9 bases between them. The CDR3 spans 11 residues. Germline V gene lookup returns CDR1 GTSNPN and CDR2 SVGIG (reference sequence). The DNA of the CDR3 is TGTGCCTGGAGTGTTGGGGCGGTGCTGTTTTTT. It codes for CAWSVGAVLFF. The entire variable domain, with the rest obtained from reference TRBV30 and TRBJ2-2, is as follows: SQTIHQWPATLVQPVGSPLSLECTVEGTSNPNLYWYRQAAGRGLQLLFYSVGIGQISSEVPQNLSASRPQDRQFILSSKKLLLSDSGFYLCAWSVGAVLFFGEGSRLTVL.

This clone was recorded once. This chain links TRBV5-6 with TRBJ2-1; 7 bases are shared with TRBD1. With V trimmed by 2 bases and J by 5 bases, 7 bases remained unmatched. CDR1 SGHDT and CDR2 YYEEEE come from the germline V gene. CDR3 length: 15 amino acids. CDR3 in amino acids: CASSFTRDRDNEQFF. CDR3 nucleotides: TGTGCCAGCAGCTTCACCCGCGACAGGGACAATGAGCAGTTCTTC.

This chain joins TRBV5-5 and TRBJ2-5; D gene unclear. Trimming took 5 bases from V and 1 from J, leaving 3 bases between them. The CDR3 totals 11 residues. Germline-derived CDR1 and CDR2 are SGHKS and YYEKEE (reference sequence). In DNA form, the CDR3 reads TGTGCCAGCAGGGGCCAAGAGACCCAGTACTTC. It translates to CASRGQETQYF.